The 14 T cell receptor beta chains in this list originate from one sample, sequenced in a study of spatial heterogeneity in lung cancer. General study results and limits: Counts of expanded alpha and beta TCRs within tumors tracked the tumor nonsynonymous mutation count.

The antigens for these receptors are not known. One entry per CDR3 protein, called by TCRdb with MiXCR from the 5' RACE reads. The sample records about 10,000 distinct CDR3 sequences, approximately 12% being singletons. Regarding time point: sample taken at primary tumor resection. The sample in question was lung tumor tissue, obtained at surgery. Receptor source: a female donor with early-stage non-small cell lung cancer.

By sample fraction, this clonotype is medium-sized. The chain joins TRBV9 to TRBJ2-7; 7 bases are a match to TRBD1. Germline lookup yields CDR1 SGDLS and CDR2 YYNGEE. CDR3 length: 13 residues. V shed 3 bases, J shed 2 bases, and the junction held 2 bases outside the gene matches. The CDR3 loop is CASSAGQAYEQYF. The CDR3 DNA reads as TGTGCCAGCAGCGCCGGACAGGCCTACGAGCAGTACTTC.

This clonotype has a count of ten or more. CDR3 in DNA: TGTGCCAGCAGCTTAGGGCAGGGGGCAGGTGGCTACACCTTC. Translated, it gives CASSLGQGAGGYTF. The chain carries TRBV13 and TRBJ1-2; TRBD1 matches at 8 bases. The V segment lost 0 bases and the J segment 7 bases; nucleotides outside the gene matches: 4. Germline-derived CDR1 and CDR2 are PRHDT and FYEKMQ (reference sequence). The CDR3 extends over 14 amino acids.

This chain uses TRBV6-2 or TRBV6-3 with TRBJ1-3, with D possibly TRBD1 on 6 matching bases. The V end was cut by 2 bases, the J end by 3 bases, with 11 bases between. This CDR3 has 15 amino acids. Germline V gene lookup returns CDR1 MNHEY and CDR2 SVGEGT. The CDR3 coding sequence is TGTGCCAGCAGTTACGGGTCGGACAGTGGAAACACCATATATTTT. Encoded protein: CASSYGSDSGNTIYF.

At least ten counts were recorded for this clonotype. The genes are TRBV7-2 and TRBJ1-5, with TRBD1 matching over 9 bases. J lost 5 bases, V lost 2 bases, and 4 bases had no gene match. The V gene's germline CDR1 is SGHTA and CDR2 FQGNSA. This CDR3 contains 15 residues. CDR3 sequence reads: CASSLNGQGYQPQHF. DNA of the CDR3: TGTGCCAGCAGCTTAAACGGACAGGGGTATCAGCCCCAGCATTTT.

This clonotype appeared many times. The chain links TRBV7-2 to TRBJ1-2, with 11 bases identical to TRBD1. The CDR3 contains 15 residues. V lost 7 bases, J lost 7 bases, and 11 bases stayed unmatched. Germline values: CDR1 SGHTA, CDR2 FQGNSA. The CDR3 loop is CASTFVLGQGGGYTF. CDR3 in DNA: TGTGCCAGCACCTTTGTTTTGGGACAGGGGGGTGGCTACACCTTC. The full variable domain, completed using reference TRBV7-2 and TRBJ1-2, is GAGVSQSPSNKVTEKGKDVELRCDPISGHTALYWYRQSLGQGLEFLIYFQGNSAPDKSGLPSDRFSAERTGGSVSTLTIQRTQQEDSAVYLCASTFVLGQGGGYTFGSGTRLTVV.

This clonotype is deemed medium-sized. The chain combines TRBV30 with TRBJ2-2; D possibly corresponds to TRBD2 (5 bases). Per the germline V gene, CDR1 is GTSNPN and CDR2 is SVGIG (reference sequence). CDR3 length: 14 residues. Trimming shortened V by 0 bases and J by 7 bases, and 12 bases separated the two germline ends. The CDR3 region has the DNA TGTGCCTGGAGTGTACGGATCGGGGACGGGGAGCTGTTTTTT. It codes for CAWSVRIGDGELFF.

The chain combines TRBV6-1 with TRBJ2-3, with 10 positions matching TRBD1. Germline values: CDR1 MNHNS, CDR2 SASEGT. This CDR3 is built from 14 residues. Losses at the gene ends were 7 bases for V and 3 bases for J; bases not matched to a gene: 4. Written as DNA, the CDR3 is TGTGCCAGCATTCGGGACAGGGGAACAGATACGCAGTATTTT. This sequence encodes CASIRDRGTDTQYF.

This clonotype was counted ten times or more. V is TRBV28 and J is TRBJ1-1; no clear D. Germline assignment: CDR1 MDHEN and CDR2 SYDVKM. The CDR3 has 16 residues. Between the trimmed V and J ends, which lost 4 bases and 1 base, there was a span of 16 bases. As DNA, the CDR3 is TGTGCCAGCAGTTACCCGCGGGGTGTGGGGAACACTGAAGCTTTCTTT. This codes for CASSYPRGVGNTEAFF.

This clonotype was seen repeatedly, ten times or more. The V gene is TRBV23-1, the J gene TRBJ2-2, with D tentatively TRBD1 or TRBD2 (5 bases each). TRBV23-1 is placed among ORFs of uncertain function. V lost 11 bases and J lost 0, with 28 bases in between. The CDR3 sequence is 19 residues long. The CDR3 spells CAQAFRVRTGPSNTGELFF. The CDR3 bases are TGCGCCCAAGCCTTTCGGGTCCGGACGGGGCCATCGAACACCGGGGAGCTGTTTTTT.

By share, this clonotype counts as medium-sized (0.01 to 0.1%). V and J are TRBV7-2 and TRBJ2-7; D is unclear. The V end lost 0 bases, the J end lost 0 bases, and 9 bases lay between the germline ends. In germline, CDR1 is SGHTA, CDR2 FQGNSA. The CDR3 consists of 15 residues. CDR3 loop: CASSLAWLNSYEQYF. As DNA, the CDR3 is TGTGCCAGCAGCTTAGCGTGGTTGAACTCCTACGAGCAGTACTTC.

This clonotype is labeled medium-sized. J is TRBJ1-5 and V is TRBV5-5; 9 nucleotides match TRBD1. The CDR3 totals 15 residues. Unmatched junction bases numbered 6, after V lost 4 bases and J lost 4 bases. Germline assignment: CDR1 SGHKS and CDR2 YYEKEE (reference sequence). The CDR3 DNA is TGTGCCAGCAGCCAAGACAGGGGGAGGAATCAGCCCCAGCATTTT. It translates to CASSQDRGRNQPQHF.

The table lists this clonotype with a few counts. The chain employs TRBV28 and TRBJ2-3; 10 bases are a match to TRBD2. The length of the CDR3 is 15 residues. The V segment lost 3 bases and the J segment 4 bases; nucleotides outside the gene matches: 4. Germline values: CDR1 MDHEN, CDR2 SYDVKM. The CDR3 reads CASSFEREGPDTQYF. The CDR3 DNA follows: TGTGCCAGCAGTTTCGAGCGGGAGGGTCCAGATACGCAGTATTTT.

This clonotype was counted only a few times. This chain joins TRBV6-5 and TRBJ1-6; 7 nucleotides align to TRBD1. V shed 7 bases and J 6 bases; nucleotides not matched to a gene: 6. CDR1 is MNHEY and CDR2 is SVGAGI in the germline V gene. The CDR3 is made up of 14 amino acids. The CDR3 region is CASTQDRLNSPLHF. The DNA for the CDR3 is TGTGCCAGCACTCAGGACAGGCTTAATTCACCCCTCCACTTT.

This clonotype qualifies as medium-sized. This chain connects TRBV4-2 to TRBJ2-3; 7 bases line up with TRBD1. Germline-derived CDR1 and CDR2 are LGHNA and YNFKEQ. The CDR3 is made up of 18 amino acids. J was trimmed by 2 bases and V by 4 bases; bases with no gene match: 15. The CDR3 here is CASSPSTSLQGITDTQYF. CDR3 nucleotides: TGTGCCAGCAGCCCGTCGACCTCTTTACAGGGGATCACAGATACGCAGTATTTT.